Here is one T cell receptor (beta chain) with its context. Using RNA transcripts as the source, TCR beta CDR3 regions were amplified. First-round RT-PCR of the TCR CDR3 relied on the HTBI primer set. TCRdb redid the calling of the multiplex PCR reads with MiXCR, one entry per CDR3 protein. The sample contains under 250,000 distinct CDR3 sequences, approximately 25% of which appear only once. This entry is derived from a study of T cells in Graves' hyperthyroidism and ophthalmopathy. Uncontrolled infection, other autoimmune disease, pregnancy or lactation excluded patients. PBMCs were collected from an approximately 10 ml volume of fresh peripheral blood. The CDR3 contains 13 residues. V was shortened by 3 bases and J by 7 bases, with 12 bases between the two germline ends. Germline V gives CDR1 MNHEY, CDR2 SMNVEV (reference sequence).

The sequencing input was blood. This clonotype was obtained from a woman aged 40 to 50 with Graves' ophthalmopathy. The V call is TRBV27, the J call TRBJ2-5; no clear D. The CDR3 coding sequence is TGTGCCAGCAGTTTGGTGTGGCCGGGGACCCAGTACTTC. This gives the protein CASSLVWPGTQYF.